The 4 T cell receptor delta chains reported below all come from one sample, sequenced in a study of γδ T cells in repeated Plasmodium falciparum infection. Flow sorting of PBMC yielded separate Vgamma9/Vdelta2+ and Vdelta2-negative gammadelta T cell populations for bulk repertoire analysis. TCRdb re-called clones from the multiplex PCR reads using CATT. The top ten hold under 9.5% of the sample, which has 70,000 to 95,000 delta-chain clones, over 1.1% seen once. The specimen sequenced was gamma-delta T cells from blood. The source is a pool of human donors (malaria-infected and uninfected, not separated).

Points on this clone: A far larger clone is one nucleotide away, so this likely arose from a read error. The same CDR3 is also encoded by other DNA sequences in this sample. The J gene was not called, though the V gene is TRDV2. In germline, CDR1 is GEAIGNYY, CDR2 EKD. CDR3 length equals 16 residues. This CDR3 reads CACDTVSDRYTDKLIF. The CDR3 nucleotides read TGTGCCTGTGACACCGTATCCGATAGGTACACCGATAAGCTCATCTTT.

This clone was seen a handful of times. This likely came from a read error, as a far larger clone is one base away. Other DNA sequences from this sample encode an identical CDR3 as well. The chain employs TRDV2 and TRDJ1; D gene unclear. The germline V gene has CDR1 GEAIGNYY and CDR2 EKD. The V end lost 0 bases, the J end lost 0 bases, and 7 bases lay between the germline ends. There are 14 residues in the CDR3. The CDR3 protein is CACDTLQDTDKLIF. The CDR3 coding sequence is TGTGCCTGTGACACCCTACAGGACACCGATAAACTCATCTTT.

About this clone itself: The TCRdb protein, from a much larger clone, departs from this DNA's translation at residue 16, likely by read error; the protein shown derives from the DNA. The chain carries TRDV1 and TRDJ1, with a weak D call TRDD3 (8 bases). The J gene was missing in TCRdb and was found by matching the end of the DNA to germline. Trimming left V 1 base short and J 10 bases short, with 31 bases between. Germline V gene lookup returns CDR1 TSWWSYY and CDR2 QGS. The CDR3 runs 19 residues. The DNA for the CDR3 is TGTGCTCTTGGGGAACCCCTTCCTCTTAACGACTGGGGGGCAAGAAGACTCATCTTT. It is translated as CALGEPLPLNDWGARRLIF.

Notes on this clone: This DNA translates differently at residue 3 from the TCRdb protein, which is that of a much larger clone; a read error is likely, and the protein shown is the DNA's own translation. The chain is built from TRDV2 and TRDJ3; 12 nucleotides align to TRDD3. As TCRdb names no J gene, one was assigned here on the basis of a DNA match to germline. Per germline, CDR1 GEAIGNYY and CDR2 EKD. The CDR3 is 21 residues long. CDR3 sequence: CARDTGAAGGYGSWDTRQMFF. The CDR3 nucleotides read TGTGCCCGTGACACCGGAGCTGCTGGGGGATACGGATCCTGGGACACCCGACAGATGTTTTTC.